The present TCR beta chain was sequenced within a study of T cells expressing NK-cell markers. TCRdb reprocessed the 5' RACE reads and keeps a single row for each CDR3 protein, giving no DNA. With 300,000 to 450,000 distinct CDR3 sequences in the sample, the ten largest clones hold around 4.9%. The sample taken for sequencing was blood T cells: a sorted CD56 or NKG2C T cell subset, CD4+ or CD8+ T cells, or bulk PBMC T cells (not recorded which). The clonotype originates from a man between 18 and 69 years old in good health.

The CDR3 is CASTPLSRTDTQYF. The rearrangement links TRBV7-9 to TRBJ2-3. The CDR3 is 14 amino acids. CDR1 is SEHNR and CDR2 is FQNEAQ in the germline V gene (reference sequence).